This T cell receptor (beta chain) was obtained from a study of response to subunit inactivated influenza vaccine. TCRdb re-analysed the RT-PCR reads in MiXCR, keeping a single row per CDR3 protein. The sample yields around 600,000 distinct CDR3 sequences, approximately 10% seen once. The CDR3 has 18 amino acids. The germline gives CDR1 MGHDK, CDR2 SYGVNS. V lost 7 bases, J lost 6 bases, and 17 bases stayed unmatched. The same data also contributed to another study, on T cells expressing NK-cell markers. This second study notes: It was by 5'RACE template switching with UMIs that TCR beta cDNA was made. Dominant NKG2C+ clonotypes accounted for roughly 1.0-7.0% of CD8+ T cells in a handful of donors.

This specimen was PBMCs from blood, taken on the day of vaccination. The chain employs TRBV25-1 and TRBJ2-2, with 10 bases that match TRBD2. The source is a man aged 50 or older who received an inactivated influenza vaccine. In DNA, the CDR3 is TGTGCCAGCACTGGAATGGGGCTAGCGGGGGCCTCCGCCGGGGAGCTGTTTTTT. It translates to CASTGMGLAGASAGELFF.